This entry lists 28 T cell receptor beta chains sequenced from one sample in a study of human T cells and chemical hapten exposure. This sample's time point: pre-sensitization, week 0. Treatment: therapeutic diphenylcyclopropenone sensitization with weekly scalp DPC. TCRdb itself ran the RACE reads through MiXCR, one entry per CDR3 protein. The sample lists a few hundred thousand distinct CDR3 sequences, 7.5% to 8% occurring once. The sequenced sample was whole blood, obtained in connection with sensitization to the hapten diphenylcyclopropenone (DPC). The receptors come from a man aged 18 to 29 with alopecia areata. Some clones in this sample may be carry-over from other donors' samples.

This clonotype has just a few counts. V is TRBV28 and J is TRBJ2-7; D might be TRBD2 (6 bases). Germline CDR1 and CDR2: MDHEN and SYDVKM. CDR3 size: 15 residues. Trimming shortened V by 3 bases and J by 9 bases, and 21 bases separated the two germline ends. CDR3: CASSFRSLGGKVQYV. CDR3 sequence (DNA): TGTGCCAGCAGTTTTCGTTCTTTGGGGGGTAAAGTGCAGTACGTC.

V is TRBV20-1 and J is TRBJ2-1; 16 bases line up with TRBD2. Trimming cost V 2 bases and J 4 bases; bases outside gene matches: 5. The CDR3 is made up of 17 amino acids. Germline lookup yields CDR1 DFQATT and CDR2 SNEGSKA (reference sequence). The CDR3 reads CSARSGTSGGEYNEQFF. DNA of the CDR3: TGCAGTGCTAGATCAGGGACTAGCGGGGGGGAATACAATGAGCAGTTCTTC.

The V call is TRBV29-1, the J call TRBJ1-1, with D possibly TRBD1 on 6 matching bases. Germline V gene lookup returns CDR1 SQVTM and CDR2 ANQGSEA. The CDR3 length is 15 residues. V was pared by 4 bases and J by 0 bases, with 15 bases between. The CDR3 sequence: CSVGSTGGMNTEAFF. The DNA of the CDR3 is TGCAGCGTTGGCTCTACGGGGGGCATGAACACTGAAGCTTTCTTT.

This clonotype occurred many times. The rearrangement uses TRBV20-1 and TRBJ1-4; D is perhaps TRBD1 (5 bases). The V gene's germline CDR1 is DFQATT and CDR2 SNEGSKA (reference sequence). V gave up 0 bases and J gave up 3 bases, with 11 bases separating them. There are 15 residues in the CDR3. The CDR3 coding sequence is TGCAGTGCTAGAGATTTAAGGGGAGCTAATGAAAAACTGTTTTTT. Translation: CSARDLRGANEKLFF.

Details on this clonotype: This could be a read error, since a much larger clone is one nucleotide away. The CDR3: CVSSSRLARDTQYF. CDR3 coding DNA: TGTGTCAGCAGCTCTAGACTAGCCCGAGATACGCAGTATTTT. The chain employs TRBV7-2 and TRBJ2-3, with 7 bases that match TRBD2. The CDR3 has 14 residues. Germline V gives CDR1 SGHTA, CDR2 FQGNSA.

This clonotype has a handful of counts. The CDR3 bases are TGTGCCAGCAGCTGGGGACAAGGTATCTCCTACGAGCAGTACTTC. It specifies CASSWGQGISYEQYF. The chain employs TRBV3-1 and TRBJ2-7; tentative D call: TRBD1 (6 bases). The V end lost 5 bases, the J end lost 0 bases, and 14 bases lay between the germline ends. The CDR3 contains 15 residues. Germline V gene data show CDR1 as LGHDT and CDR2 as YNNKEL (reference sequence).

V is TRBV2 and J is TRBJ2-2, with a tentative D call TRBD2 (6 bases). The CDR3 sequence is 15 residues long. V lost 9 bases to trimming and J lost 4 bases, with 18 bases between them. Per germline, CDR1 SNHLY and CDR2 FYNNEI. The CDR3 region is CARRVAGFRTGELFF. The DNA of the CDR3 is TGTGCCAGACGGGTCGCGGGGTTCCGCACCGGGGAGCTGTTTTTT. Based on the CDR3 plus reference TRBV2 and TRBJ2-2, the full variable domain is EPEVTQTPSHQVTQMGQEVILRCVPISNHLYFYWYRQILGQKVEFLVSFYNNEISEKSEIFDDQFSVERPDGSNFTLKIRSTKLEDSAMYFCARRVAGFRTGELFFGEGSRLTVL.

This clonotype turned up a few times. This rearrangement joins TRBV4-3 to TRBJ2-5; D is unresolved. Per the germline V gene, CDR1 is LGHNA and CDR2 is YSLEER. This CDR3 region has 14 residues. The V gene lost 0 bases and the J gene lost 5 bases, with 10 bases spanning the gap. CDR3 bases: TGCGCCAGCAGCCAAGATCGAAGCGACGAGACCCAGTACTTC. Translated: CASSQDRSDETQYF.

The chain links TRBV6-5 to TRBJ2-1, with a weak D call TRBD2 (6 bases). CDR3 length: 15 amino acids. Germline V lookup: CDR1 MNHEY, CDR2 SVGAGI. Trimming removed 2 bases at V and 6 bases at J, with 14 bases between. For the CDR3, the DNA is TGTGCCAGCAGTTACGGTGAGGGGACTGGCAATGAGCAGTTCTTC. It yields the protein CASSYGEGTGNEQFF.

This clonotype was picked up a small number of times. This chain links TRBV7-3 with TRBJ1-1; D ambiguous. Germline CDR1 and CDR2: SGHTA and FQGTGA. V gave up 5 bases and J gave up 3 bases, with 13 bases separating them. The CDR3 is made up of 14 amino acids. CDR3 region: CASSPGMGYTEAFF. The CDR3 DNA is TGTGCCAGCAGCCCCGGAATGGGTTACACTGAAGCTTTCTTT.

This clonotype occurred many times. The V gene is TRBV9, the J gene TRBJ1-1; D not resolved. Looked up from germline, CDR1 is SGDLS and CDR2 is YYNGEE. The CDR3 has 13 residues. Trimming cost V 7 bases and J 11 bases, with 21 bases left between them. The chain's CDR3 is CASQQLERLTAFF. In DNA form, the CDR3 reads TGTGCCAGCCAACAATTAGAAAGGCTGACGGCTTTCTTT.

This clonotype was picked up a small number of times. This chain links TRBV3-1 with TRBJ2-5; no clear D gene. There are 12 residues in the CDR3. The V gene's germline CDR1 is LGHDT and CDR2 YNNKEL (reference sequence). V lost 0 bases and J lost 5, with 4 bases in between. The chain's CDR3 is CASSQDWETQYF. CDR3 DNA: TGTGCCAGCAGCCAAGATTGGGAGACCCAGTACTTC.

The V call is TRBV29-1, the J call TRBJ2-6; either TRBD1 or TRBD2 may supply D (5 bases each). The CDR3 is 14 amino acids. CDR1 SQVTM and CDR2 ANQGSEA come from the germline V gene. The V end was cut by 6 bases, the J end by 1 base, with 10 bases between. Written as DNA, the CDR3 is TGCAGCGTGGGGACGGAATCTGGGGCCAACGTCCTGACTTTC. It yields the protein CSVGTESGANVLTF.

There are a few counts of this clonotype. This sequence joins TRBV12-3 or TRBV12-4 and TRBJ1-6, with 7 nucleotides matching TRBD1. This CDR3 has 14 amino acids. The J segment lost 8 bases and the V segment lost 3 bases, leaving 4 bases of the junction unmatched. This chain's CDR3 is CASSFTGAHSPLHF. The CDR3 DNA sequence: TGTGCCAGCAGTTTCACAGGGGCTCATTCACCCCTCCACTTT.

The chain combines TRBV24-1 with TRBJ2-3; TRBD2 matches 9 bases. Looked up from germline, CDR1 is KGHDR and CDR2 is SFDVKD. The V and J ends lost 3 bases and 1 base, in that order; junction bases with no gene match: 10. This CDR3 comprises 18 residues. CDR3 protein: CATSDRILAGPRTDTQYF. CDR3 DNA: TGTGCCACCAGTGATCGGATACTAGCGGGTCCTCGCACAGATACGCAGTATTTT.

This clonotype showed up just a few times. The chain uses TRBV4-1 and TRBJ2-6, with D tentatively TRBD1 or TRBD2 (5 bases each). The CDR3 covers 17 residues. Looked up from germline, CDR1 is MGHRA and CDR2 is YSYEKL. Trimming removed 3 bases at V and 3 bases at J, with 15 bases between. The DNA for the CDR3 is TGCGCCAGCAGCCAGGTCCGAGGGGCACTTGGGGCCAACGTCCTGACTTTC. Translated: CASSQVRGALGANVLTF.

This clonotype occurred a few times. This rearrangement joins TRBV12-3 or TRBV12-4 to TRBJ1-2, with unresolved D. The CDR3 is made up of 13 amino acids. V dropped 3 bases and J dropped 6 bases, with 11 bases sitting between them. DNA for the CDR3: TGTGCCAGCAGTTTCCTTCTAAATAATGGCTACACCTTC. This sequence encodes CASSFLLNNGYTF.

The chain employs TRBV2 and TRBJ2-6, with D tentatively TRBD2 (6 bases). The CDR3 totals 17 residues. V gave up 5 bases and J gave up 0 bases, with 14 bases separating them. The V gene's germline CDR1 is SNHLY and CDR2 FYNNEI. CDR3 nucleotide sequence: TGTGCCAGCAGTCAACCGGGACTGAACTCTGGGGCCAACGTCCTGACTTTC. It specifies CASSQPGLNSGANVLTF.

The V and J genes are TRBV6-2 or TRBV6-3 and TRBJ2-4; 11 positions match TRBD2. The junction had 7 bases not matched to a gene; V was cut back by 4 bases and J by 5 bases. This CDR3 contains 16 residues. Germline V CDR1 and CDR2: MNHEY, SVGEGT. The CDR3 loop reads CASSSLLAGDQNIQYF. The CDR3 nucleotides read TGTGCCAGCAGTTCCCTACTAGCGGGGGACCAAAACATTCAGTACTTC.

The V gene is TRBV7-9, the J gene TRBJ2-7, with TRBD1 identical over 10 bases. Per the germline V gene, CDR1 is SEHNR and CDR2 is FQNEAQ (reference sequence). The CDR3 is made up of 14 amino acids. The ends lost 9 bases at V and 6 bases at J; junction bases unmatched: 11. The CDR3 is CARSARQGASEQYV. The DNA of the CDR3 is TGTGCCAGAAGCGCAAGACAGGGGGCAAGCGAGCAGTACGTC.

This chain connects TRBV4-1 to TRBJ2-7; TRBD2 agrees at 10 bases. There are 15 residues in the CDR3. CDR1 is MGHRA, CDR2 YSYEKL, per germline. V lost 2 bases and J lost 2; bases outside the gene matches: 3. CDR3 DNA: TGCGCCAGCAGCCAAACTAGCGGGGCTACCTACGAGCAGTACTTC. Its translation: CASSQTSGATYEQYF.

In the case of this clonotype: The junction differs from germline at one of its ends, possibly a read error. The chain couples TRBV14 to TRBJ1-4; D gene unclear. Germline values: CDR1 SGHDN, CDR2 FVKESK. The CDR3 length is 16 residues. Here the CDR3 reads CASNQVVNGLNEKLFF. Here the CDR3 DNA reads TGTGCCAGCAACCAAGTGGTGAATGGGCTGAATGAAAAACTGTTTTTT.

A few counts support this clonotype. The genes are TRBV12-3 or TRBV12-4 and TRBJ2-1, with 7 bases that match TRBD1. After removal of 7 bases from V and 4 bases from J, the junction contained 13 bases not matched to a gene. The CDR3 has 16 residues. This chain's CDR3 is CASTHSTGLPYNEQFF. The DNA of the CDR3 is TGTGCCAGCACCCACTCGACAGGGCTCCCTTACAATGAGCAGTTCTTC.

The table lists this clonotype with a few counts. The chain employs TRBV7-2 and TRBJ1-5; D unclear. Germline CDR1 reads SGHTA; CDR2 reads FQGNSA. V dropped 2 bases and J dropped 1 base, with 15 bases sitting between them. The CDR3 loop spans 17 amino acids. The CDR3 region is CASSLTFGPISNQPQHF. CDR3 sequence (DNA): TGTGCCAGCAGCTTAACGTTCGGGCCGATAAGCAATCAGCCCCAGCATTTT.

This clonotype has a count of ten or more. This chain uses TRBV20-1 with TRBJ1-1; D unresolved. Germline values: CDR1 DFQATT, CDR2 SNEGSKA (reference sequence). The CDR3 covers 13 residues. Trimming pared 1 base from V and 10 bases from J, leaving 16 bases between. In nucleotides, the CDR3 is TGCAGTGCTAGAGTTTTTTCGACCGCGAGAGCTTTCTTT. This gives the protein CSARVFSTARAFF.

The gene calls are TRBV19 and TRBJ1-5; the D gene is possibly TRBD1 (6 bases). Germline CDR1 reads LNHDA; CDR2 reads SQIVND (reference sequence). The V end lost 7 bases, the J end lost 2 bases, and 18 bases lay between the germline ends. The CDR3 extends over 16 amino acids. Here the CDR3 DNA reads TGTGCCAGTATTGACTACAGGGAGCTGGGCAATCAGCCCCAGCATTTT. Translating gives CASIDYRELGNQPQHF. The complete variable domain, with remaining parts taken from reference TRBV19 and TRBJ1-5, reads DGGITQSPKYLFRKEGQNVTLSCEQNLNHDAMYWYRQDPGQGLRLIYYSQIVNDFQKGDIAEGYSVSREKKESFPLTVTSAQKNPTAFYLCASIDYRELGNQPQHFGDGTRLSIL.

J is TRBJ1-4 and V is TRBV5-1, with D unclear. Germline V gives CDR1 SGHRS, CDR2 YFSETQ. The V gene lost 4 bases and the J gene lost 2 bases, with 12 bases spanning the gap. The CDR3 runs to 15 residues. The CDR3 region is CASSPLTATNEKLFF. DNA of the CDR3: TGCGCCAGCAGCCCCCTGACGGCTACTAATGAAAAACTGTTTTTT.

This chain links TRBV3-1 with TRBJ2-6, with no clear D. Germline assignment: CDR1 LGHDT and CDR2 YNNKEL (reference sequence). Trimming left V 0 bases short and J 3 bases short, with 18 bases between. The CDR3 contains 19 residues. The CDR3 DNA reads TGTGCCAGCAGCCAAGAAACTTCGGCAGCTGGGCATGGGGCCAACGTCCTGACTTTC. This encodes CASSQETSAAGHGANVLTF.